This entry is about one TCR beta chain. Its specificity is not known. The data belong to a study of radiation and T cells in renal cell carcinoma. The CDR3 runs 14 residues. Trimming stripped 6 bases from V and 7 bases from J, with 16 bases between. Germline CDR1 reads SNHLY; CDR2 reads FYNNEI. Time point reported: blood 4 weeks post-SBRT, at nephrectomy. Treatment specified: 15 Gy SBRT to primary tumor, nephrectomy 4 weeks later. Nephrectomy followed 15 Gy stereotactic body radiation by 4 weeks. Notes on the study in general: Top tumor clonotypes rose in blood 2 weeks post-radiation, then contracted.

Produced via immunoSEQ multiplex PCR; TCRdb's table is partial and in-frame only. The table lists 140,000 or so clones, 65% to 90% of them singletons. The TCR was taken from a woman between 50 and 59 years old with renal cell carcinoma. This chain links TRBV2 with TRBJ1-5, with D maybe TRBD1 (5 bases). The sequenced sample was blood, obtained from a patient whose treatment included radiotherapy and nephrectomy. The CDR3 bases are TGTGCCAGCAGGGCGGGGACCTCAGCACAGCCCCAGCATTTT. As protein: CASRAGTSAQPQHF.